This TCR beta chain was retrieved from a study of blood T cell repertoires in COVID-19 (TCRdb year 2020). A note on the overall study: Collaborator samples came from the United States, Italy and Spain and covered acute and convalescent phases of COVID-19. The prospective study material was composed of cDNA or gDNA derived from T cells, B-cell-depleted T cells, or PBMCs. Deeply sampled blood TCRbeta repertoires from subjects exposed to, actively infected with, or recovered from COVID-19 were included in the dataset. The repertoires were made available in a free public database intended to serve as a resource for research on the immune response to SARS-CoV-2. Samples were obtained from the ongoing ImmuneRACE study (first 160 participants) and from some 1,300 subjects provided by 6 global collaborators. The sample metadata nearly always contained a de-identified subject ID, COVID-19 status, age in years and sex. Where HLA class I and class II types were available, the types were taken from metadata supplied by the sample provider, not from assay-based typing. Study-wide findings and limitations: The amount of clinical and demographic metadata varied by source and participant and was provided uncurated.

The collaborating institutions used their own protocols to collect whole blood in K2EDTA tubes. For TCRbeta analysis, collaborator samples were shipped as frozen whole blood, as isolated PBMCs, or as DNA extracted from either sample type. CDR1 and CDR2 (KGHSH, LQKENI) derive from the germline V gene. Measured from the cysteine to the phenylalanine, the CDR3 is 14 residues long. Only the CDR3 part of the read is kept: 42 bases, read in frame from the first base. Relative to germline, V is 3 bases shorter and J is 5 bases shorter, with 10 bases between their ends. In its sample, this clone was seen once. There is no known antigen for this receptor. Per-base quality was not reported, and no clone a single base away is much larger than it. The immunoSEQ Assay, a bias-controlled multiplex PCR, was used to amplify TCRbeta CDR3 regions from genomic DNA. Concerning the study's data processing: Within the assay, amplification of reference gene primers was used to estimate how many nucleated cells each sample contained. To quantify the absolute abundance of each unique TCRbeta CDR3 rearrangement, sequence reads were collapsed and filtered. For each sample, productive Simpson clonality was calculated by taking the square root of Simpson's diversity index across productive rearrangements. In its TCRdb copy, this immuneACCESS table keeps in-frame sequences only and misses some clones. Where compared with another copy, unresolved V genes explain less than half of these, and the others have no known cause. V and J calls and clone size are copied from that table; D and trimming were computed from the DNA. For this sample the table gives 100,000 to 150,000 clones, of which around 80% were detected only once. The top ten clonotypes cover 37% of the sample.

The TCR originated in a man between 35 and 55 years old with active or convalescent COVID-19. This chain joins TRBV18 to TRBJ2-2, with TRBD2 tentatively as D gene (6 bases match). The source material was peripheral blood. CDR3 region: CASSPEGLTGELFF. The DNA is TGTGCCAGCTCACCCGAGGGACTGACCGGGGAGCTGTTTTTT.